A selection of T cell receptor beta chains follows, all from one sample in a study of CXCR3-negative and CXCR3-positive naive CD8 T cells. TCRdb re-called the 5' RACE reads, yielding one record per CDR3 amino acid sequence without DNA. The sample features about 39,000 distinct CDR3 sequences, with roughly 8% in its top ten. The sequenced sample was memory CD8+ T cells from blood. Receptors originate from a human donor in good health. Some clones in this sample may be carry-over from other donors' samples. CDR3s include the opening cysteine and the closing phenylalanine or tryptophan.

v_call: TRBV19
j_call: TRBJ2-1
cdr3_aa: CASSELDGGLAAYNEQFF

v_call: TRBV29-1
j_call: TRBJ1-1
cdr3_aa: CSVVGEQGGTEAFF

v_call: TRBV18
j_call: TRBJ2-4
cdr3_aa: CASSQPGQKKNIQYF

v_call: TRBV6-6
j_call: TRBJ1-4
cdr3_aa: CASSSTANNEKLFF

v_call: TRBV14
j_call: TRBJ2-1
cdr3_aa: CASSQGIYNEQFF

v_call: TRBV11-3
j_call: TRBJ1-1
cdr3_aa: CASSPTVPAFF

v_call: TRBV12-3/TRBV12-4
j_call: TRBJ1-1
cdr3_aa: CASSLGPLGTHTEAFF

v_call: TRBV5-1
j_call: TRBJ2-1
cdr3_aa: CASSLPGERDNEQFF

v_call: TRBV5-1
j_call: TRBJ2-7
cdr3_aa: CASSPPSRGSWEQYF

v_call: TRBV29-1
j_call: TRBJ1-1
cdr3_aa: CSVTGQADSNTEAFF

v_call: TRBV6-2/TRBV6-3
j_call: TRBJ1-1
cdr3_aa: CASSYLGGGGTEAFF

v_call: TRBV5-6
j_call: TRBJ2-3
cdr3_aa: CASSFPQGAGSSLRQYF

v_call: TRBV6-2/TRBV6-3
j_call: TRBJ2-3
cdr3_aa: CASSYSGGDTQYF

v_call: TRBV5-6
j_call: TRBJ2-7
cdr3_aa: CASSTTYENYEQYF

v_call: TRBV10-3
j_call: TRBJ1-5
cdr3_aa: CAISESGRGLGQPQHF

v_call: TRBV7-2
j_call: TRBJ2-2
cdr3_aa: CATDWRAGTGELFF

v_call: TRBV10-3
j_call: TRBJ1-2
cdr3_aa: CAINPGLSDGYTF

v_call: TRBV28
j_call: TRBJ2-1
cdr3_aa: CASSPLAGVSNEQFF

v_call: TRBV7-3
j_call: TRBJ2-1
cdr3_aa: CASSLLGTGVTTSSYNEQFF

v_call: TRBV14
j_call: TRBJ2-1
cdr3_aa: CASSRPSSYNEQFF

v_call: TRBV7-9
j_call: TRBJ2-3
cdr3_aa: CASSVGGVPTDTQYF

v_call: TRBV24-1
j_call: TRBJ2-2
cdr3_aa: CATSDPTESNTGELFF

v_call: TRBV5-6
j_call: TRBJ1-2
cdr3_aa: CASSVKRQTYGYTF

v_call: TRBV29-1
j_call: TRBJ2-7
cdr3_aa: CSASGTSGNGEQYF

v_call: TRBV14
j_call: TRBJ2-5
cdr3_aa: CASSPGTSGWETQYF

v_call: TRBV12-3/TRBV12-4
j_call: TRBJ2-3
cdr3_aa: CASTQEGLAGADTQYF

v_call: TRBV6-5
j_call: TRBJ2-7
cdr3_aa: CASRPLNRFYEQYF

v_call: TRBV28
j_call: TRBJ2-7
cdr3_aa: CASSPSDGSEQYF

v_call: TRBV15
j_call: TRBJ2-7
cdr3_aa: CATSRESRGVRTDYEQYF

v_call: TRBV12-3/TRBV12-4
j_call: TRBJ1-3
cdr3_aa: CASTPGGSGNTIYF

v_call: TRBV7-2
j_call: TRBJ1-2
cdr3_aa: CASRDPPVGTGVEDGYTF

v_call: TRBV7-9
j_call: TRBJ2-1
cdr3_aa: CASRPQGAYNEQFF

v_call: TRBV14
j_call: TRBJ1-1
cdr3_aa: CASSLDWGGTEAFF

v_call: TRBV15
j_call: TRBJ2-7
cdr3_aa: CATSRDMLGGEQYF

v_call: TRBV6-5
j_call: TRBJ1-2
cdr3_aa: CASSYGGADGYTF

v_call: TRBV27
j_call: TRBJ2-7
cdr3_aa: CASSLSGTGYTYEQYF

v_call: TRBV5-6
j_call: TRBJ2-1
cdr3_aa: CASSHRLAPYNEQFF

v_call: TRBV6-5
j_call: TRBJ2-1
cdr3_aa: CASRPAPSGYNEQFF

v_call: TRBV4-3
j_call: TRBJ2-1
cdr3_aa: CASSQERNNEQFF

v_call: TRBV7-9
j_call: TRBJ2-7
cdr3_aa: CASITDRSYEQYF

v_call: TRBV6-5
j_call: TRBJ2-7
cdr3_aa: CASSVVQQGEQYF

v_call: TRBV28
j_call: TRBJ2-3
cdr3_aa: CASGLDTDTQYF

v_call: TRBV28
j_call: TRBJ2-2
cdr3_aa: CASSSSQLAGGHTGELFF

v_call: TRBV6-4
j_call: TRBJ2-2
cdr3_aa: CASSDQEGAAGELFF

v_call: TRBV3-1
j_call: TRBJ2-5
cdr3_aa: CASSQEDSFQETQYF

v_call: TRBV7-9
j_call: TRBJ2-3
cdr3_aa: CASSLGRDTQYF

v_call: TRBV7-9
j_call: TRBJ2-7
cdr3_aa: CASSPRDRGVEQYF